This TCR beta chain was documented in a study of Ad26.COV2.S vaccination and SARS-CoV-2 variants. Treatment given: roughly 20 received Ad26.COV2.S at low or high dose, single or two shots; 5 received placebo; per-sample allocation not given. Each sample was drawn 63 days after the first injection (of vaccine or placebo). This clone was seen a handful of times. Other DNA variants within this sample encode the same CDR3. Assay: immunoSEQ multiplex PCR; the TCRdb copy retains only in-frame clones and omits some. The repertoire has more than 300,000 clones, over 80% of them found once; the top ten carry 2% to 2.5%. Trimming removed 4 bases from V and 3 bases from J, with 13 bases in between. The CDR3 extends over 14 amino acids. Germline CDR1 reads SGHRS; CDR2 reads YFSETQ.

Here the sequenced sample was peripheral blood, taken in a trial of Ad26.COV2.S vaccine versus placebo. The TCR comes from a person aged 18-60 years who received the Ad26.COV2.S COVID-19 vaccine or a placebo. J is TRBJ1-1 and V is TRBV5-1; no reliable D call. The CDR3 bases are TGCGCCAGCAGCATGACCGGGGTCTACACTGAAGCTTTCTTT. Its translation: CASSMTGVYTEAFF.